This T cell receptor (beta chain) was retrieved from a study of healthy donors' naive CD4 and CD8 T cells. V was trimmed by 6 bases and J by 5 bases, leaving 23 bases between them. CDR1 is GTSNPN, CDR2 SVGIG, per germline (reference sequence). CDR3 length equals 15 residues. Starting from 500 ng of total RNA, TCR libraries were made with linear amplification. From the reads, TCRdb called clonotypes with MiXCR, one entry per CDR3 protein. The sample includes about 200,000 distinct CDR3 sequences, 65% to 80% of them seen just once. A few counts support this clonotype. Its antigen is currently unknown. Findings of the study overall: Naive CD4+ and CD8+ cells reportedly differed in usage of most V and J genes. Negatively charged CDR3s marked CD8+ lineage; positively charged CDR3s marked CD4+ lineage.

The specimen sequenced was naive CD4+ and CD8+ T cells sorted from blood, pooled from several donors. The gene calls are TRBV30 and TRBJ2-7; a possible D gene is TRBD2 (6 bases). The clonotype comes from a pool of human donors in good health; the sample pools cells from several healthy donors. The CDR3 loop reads CACHPGQGLVNEQYF. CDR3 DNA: TGTGCCTGCCACCCCGGGCAGGGACTTGTCAACGAGCAGTACTTC.